This T cell receptor (beta chain) was found in a study of T-cell reconstitution after alpha-beta-depleted transplantation in children (dated by TCRdb to 2015 to 2016). Regarding the complete study: Using TCR repertoire profiling, the study quantitatively followed how T-cell immune reconstitution unfolded in children after TCRalphabeta/CD19-depleted allogeneic hematopoietic cell transplantation.

Sequences WNHNN (CDR1) and SYGVQD (CDR2) are obtained from the germline V gene (reference sequence). A distance of 13 bases separates the germline ends of V and J, which lose 11 bases and 0 bases respectively. The CDR3 runs 14 residues from the cysteine to the phenylalanine. The read is trimmed to its CDR3 DNA, 42 bases read in frame from base 1. This clonotype has only a few counts. Its antigen remains undetermined. No base quality information exists; no much larger clone differs at one position. Library preparation employed PCR. The instrument given in TCRdb is Illumina HiSeq 2500. TCR library preparation used molecular barcoding, with unique molecular identifiers applied to normalize quantification of the TCRbeta repertoire. TCRdb reprocessed the public reads (quality trimming at Q25 with fastp, clone calling with MiXCR) and kept in-frame beta chains. Rows with one shared CDR3 protein collapse into an entry with the most common genes and DNA. This sample lists 600,000 to 700,000 distinct CDR3 sequences; roughly 17% were detected once. Under 1.2% of the sample lies in the top ten.

The sequence joins TRBV10-1 to TRBJ2-2; TRBD1 is possibly the D segment (5 matching bases). Specimen: PBMCs from the stem cell graft donor, collected from the stem cell graft. The receptor was derived from a human donor who donated a stem cell graft to a child with acute myeloid leukemia. The CDR3 is CASGPGTNTGELFF. The nucleotide sequence reads as follows: TGCGCCTCTGGCCCAGGGACGAACACCGGGGAGCTGTTTTTT.